This T cell receptor beta chain was identified in a study of blood T cell repertoires in COVID-19. This CDR3 region has 15 residues. V lost 6 bases, J lost 2 bases, and 8 bases stayed unmatched. The germline V gene encodes CDR1 MNHEY and CDR2 SVGAGI. The protocol was immunoSEQ multiplex PCR, while the TCRdb copy is restricted to in-frame clones and leaves out a portion. Of roughly 200,000 clones listed, 70% to 90% are singletons. The sequenced material came from peripheral blood. The sequence came from a human donor with active or convalescent COVID-19. The donor label of this sample is uncertain. This sequence joins TRBV6-5 and TRBJ1-1, with 8 bases aligning to TRBD1. The CDR3: CASSHGQGRNTEAFF. Here the CDR3 DNA reads TGTGCCAGCAGCCACGGACAGGGCAGAAACACTGAAGCTTTCTTT.